The clone carrying this T cell receptor beta chain was observed many times. Its antigen is unknown. These data belong to a study of CD8+CD57+ T cells in acquired aplastic anemia. The germline V and J ends were trimmed by 6 bases and 6 bases, with 14 bases remaining between them. CDR1 is SGHVS, CDR2 FNYEAQ, per germline. This CDR3 spans 13 amino acids. CDR3 and TCR beta VDJ profiling relied on a genomic DNA template. A single record per CDR3 protein comes from TCRdb applying MiXCR to the reads. The sample has 62,000 or so distinct CDR3 sequences, 45% to 60% seen once. General observations from the study: Common to patients and controls were roughly 30 CD8+ CDR3 sequences. Patients and controls had CD8+ Simpson's diversity values that were not significantly distinct.

Sequencing used sorted CD4+, CD8+, or CD8+CD57+ T cells (not recorded which) from PBMCs. This sequence originates from a human donor in good health, serving as a control. The rearrangement joins TRBV7-6 to TRBJ1-1; D is undetermined. The CDR3 nucleotides are TGTGCCAGCAGTCCGTCGGGGTTCCCTGAAGCTTTCTTT. Its translation: CASSPSGFPEAFF.